This T cell receptor (beta chain) was captured by sequencing in a study of T cell responses to AZD1222 COVID-19 vaccine. Regarding this clone: Its antigen is not identified.

Here immunoSEQ multiplex PCR was the method, and the copy in TCRdb shows in-frame clones only, minus some. The table records around 80,000 clones, 85% to 95% of them present only once. Germline V CDR1 and CDR2: MNHEY, SMNVEV (reference sequence). The CDR3 covers 13 residues. The V end was cut by 5 bases, the J end by 4 bases, with 11 bases between. Findings of the study overall: Donors were mostly white British, more females; clonal diversity possibly underestimated.

The source is an adult who received the AZD1222 COVID-19 vaccine. V usage is TRBV27 and J usage is TRBJ2-5; maybe TRBD2 (7 bases). The material was peripheral blood, obtained 28 days after the second AZD1222 dose. For the CDR3, the DNA is TGTGCCAGCAGTAAAAGGGGGGGAGAGACCCAGTACTTC. It yields the protein CASSKRGGETQYF.